These T cell receptor beta chains were read from a single sample in a study of memory CD4+ T cells and cytomegalovirus serostatus. TCRdb's table, derived via immunoSEQ multiplex PCR, lists solely in-frame clones and lacks some. The repertoire holds tens of thousands of clones, with 75% to 85% as singletons. What was sequenced was memory CD4+ T cells from blood. The receptors were sampled from an adult in good health and CMV-seronegative. CDR3s include the opening cysteine and the closing phenylalanine or tryptophan. D genes are given only for firm matches. Some rows mark clone size as missing; the rest say once, few, many or name a class of expanded clone.

V gene	D gene	J gene	clone size	CDR3 protein	CDR3 DNA
TRBV4-3	NA	TRBJ1-1	few	CASSQDFGGSGTEAFF	TGCGCCAGCAGCCAAGATTTTGGTGGCAGTGGCACTGAAGCTTTCTTT
TRBV5-1	TRBD1	TRBJ2-1	NA	CASSGGQGANEQFF	TGCGCCAGCAGCGGGGGACAGGGGGCGAATGAGCAGTTCTTC
TRBV19	TRBD1	TRBJ1-2	NA	CASSTSGTGNRANYGYTF	TGTGCCAGTAGTACCTCCGGGACAGGGAATCGGGCTAACTATGGCTACACCTTC
TRBV5-1	TRBD1	TRBJ2-7	NA	CASSLRQDRGSEQYF	TGCGCCAGCAGCTTGCGTCAAGACAGGGGAAGCGAGCAGTACTTC
TRBV28	TRBD2	TRBJ2-1	NA	CASSFRSRGGNEQFF	TGTGCCAGCAGTTTTAGAAGTCGGGGGGGGAATGAGCAGTTCTTC
TRBV28	NA	TRBJ2-4	once	CASSLNQANRLAKNIQYF	TGTGCCAGCAGTTTAAATCAGGCAAACCGGTTAGCCAAAAACATTCAGTACTTC
TRBV5-6	NA	TRBJ2-6	NA	CASSPNAGANVLTF	TGTGCCAGCAGCCCTAACGCTGGGGCCAACGTCCTGACTTTC
TRBV15	NA	TRBJ1-3	few	CATSVGGAGGNTIYF	TGTGCCACCAGCGTGGGGGGGGCAGGTGGAAACACCATATATTTT
TRBV15	NA	TRBJ1-1	NA	CATSWGAGGNTEAFF	TGTGCCACCAGCTGGGGGGCGGGAGGAAACACTGAAGCTTTCTTT
TRBV7-8	TRBD1	TRBJ2-5	NA	CASSILTGTGGETQYF	TGTGCCAGCAGCATACTAACCGGGACAGGGGGAGAGACCCAGTACTTC
TRBV7-2	NA	TRBJ2-6	few	CASSLYLRTGANVLTF	TGTGCCAGCAGCTTATATCTGCGTACTGGGGCCAACGTCCTGACTTTC
TRBV7-3	NA	TRBJ2-5	NA	CASSLIGTLQETQYF	TGTGCCAGCAGCTTAATTGGGACCCTCCAAGAGACCCAGTACTTC
TRBV13	TRBD2	TRBJ2-3	NA	CASSSPGLALDTQYF	TGTGCCAGCAGTAGTCCGGGACTAGCGTTGGATACGCAGTATTTT
TRBV7-2	TRBD2	TRBJ2-7	NA	CASIGTSGGTYEQYF	TGTGCCAGCATCGGGACTAGCGGAGGTACCTACGAGCAGTACTTC
TRBV29-1	TRBD2	TRBJ2-7	NA	CSVARGGYEQYF	TGCAGCGTTGCGCGGGGGGGCTACGAGCAGTACTTC
TRBV11-2	NA	TRBJ1-2	NA	CASSFGTSNYGYTF	TGTGCCAGCAGCTTTGGGACCTCTAACTATGGCTACACCTTC
TRBV6-1	NA	TRBJ2-5	NA	CASSEAVWGQSLETQYF	TGTGCCAGCAGTGAAGCGGTGTGGGGCCAGTCCTTGGAGACCCAGTACTTC
TRBV30	NA	TRBJ2-7	NA	CAWSVYRFYEQYF	TGTGCCTGGAGTGTATACAGGTTTTACGAGCAGTACTTC
TRBV7-8	TRBD2	TRBJ2-7	medium-sized	CASSPTSGDKYF	TGTGCCAGCAGCCCGACTAGCGGGGATAAGTACTTC
TRBV5-3	NA	TRBJ2-2	NA	CARSLAGIGIAGELFF	TGTGCCAGAAGCCTGGCAGGGATTGGGATCGCCGGGGAGCTGTTTTTT
TRBV6-6	TRBD1	TRBJ1-5	NA	CASRRGQGNQPQHF	TGTGCCTCTCGTCGGGGACAGGGGAATCAGCCCCAGCATTTT
TRBV27	NA	TRBJ2-1	NA	CASSPELGSTEYNEQFF	TGTGCCAGCAGTCCCGAGCTCGGGTCCACAGAATACAATGAGCAGTTCTTC
TRBV15	NA	TRBJ2-7	NA	CATSRDLGSEQYF	TGTGCCACCAGCAGAGATCTCGGCAGTGAGCAGTACTTC
TRBV2	NA	TRBJ1-2	NA	CASSDNGGRNYGYTF	TGTGCCAGCAGTGATAACGGGGGAAGAAACTATGGCTACACCTTC
TRBV7-9	NA	TRBJ2-6	NA	CASSLGGSGANVLTF	TGTGCCAGCAGCTTAGGGGGCTCTGGGGCCAACGTCCTGACTTTC
TRBV20-1	NA	TRBJ1-2	NA	CSANRNGYTF	TGCAGTGCTAATAGAAATGGCTACACCTTC
TRBV5-1	NA	TRBJ2-3	NA	CASSKDVTTDTQYF	TGCGCCAGCAGCAAGGATGTAACCACAGATACGCAGTATTTT
TRBV6-4	NA	TRBJ2-2	NA	CASSLDHGRTGELFF	TGTGCCAGCAGCCTAGACCACGGAAGGACCGGGGAGCTGTTTTTT
TRBV27	NA	TRBJ1-1	NA	CASRRTGHATEAFF	TGTGCCAGCAGGAGAACAGGTCATGCCACTGAAGCTTTCTTT
TRBV4-1	TRBD1	TRBJ1-1	few	CASSQDDRGTEAFF	TGCGCCAGCAGCCAGGATGACAGGGGCACTGAAGCTTTCTTT
TRBV9	NA	TRBJ1-5	NA	CASSAHVGDDQPQHF	TGTGCCAGCAGCGCCCACGTAGGGGACGATCAGCCCCAGCATTTT
TRBV6-6	NA	TRBJ1-6	NA	CASSYEGVANSPLHF	TGTGCCAGCAGTTACGAGGGGGTAGCTAATTCACCCCTCCACTTT
TRBV27	NA	TRBJ2-7	NA	CASSLGVRRNRINEQYF	TGTGCCAGCAGTTTAGGCGTTCGACGGAACAGGATCAACGAGCAGTACTTC
TRBV29-1	TRBD1	TRBJ1-1	few	CSVMGDRANTEAFF	TGCAGCGTTATGGGGGACAGGGCGAACACTGAAGCTTTCTTT
TRBV9	NA	TRBJ1-2	NA	CASMGVGSESEDYGYTF	TGTGCCAGCATGGGGGTAGGGAGTGAGAGCGAGGACTATGGCTACACCTTC
TRBV18	TRBD1	TRBJ2-6	few	CASSPPGQGLSGANVLTF	TGTGCCAGCTCACCACCGGGACAGGGACTATCTGGGGCCAACGTCCTGACTTTC
TRBV29-1	NA	TRBJ1-2	NA	CSVQSGSGGGYTF	TGCAGCGTACAATCAGGGTCCGGGGGGGGCTACACCTTC
TRBV7-9	NA	TRBJ2-3	NA	CASSFDGDSTDTQYF	TGTGCCAGCAGCTTTGACGGGGATAGCACAGATACGCAGTATTTT
TRBV7-6	TRBD1	TRBJ1-5	NA	CASSLRTGRENQPQHF	TGTGCCAGCAGCTTACGGACAGGGAGGGAGAATCAGCCCCAGCATTTT
TRBV4-3	NA	TRBJ2-6	NA	CASSQEPGFTGANVLTF	TGCGCCAGCAGCCAAGAACCAGGGTTTACTGGGGCCAACGTCCTGACTTTC
TRBV4-3	TRBD1	TRBJ1-1	NA	CASSQDPQGGNTEAFF	TGCGCCAGCAGCCAAGATCCCCAGGGGGGAAATACTGAAGCTTTCTTT
TRBV19	TRBD1	TRBJ2-1	NA	CASRLDRATYNEQFF	TGTGCCAGTAGACTCGACAGGGCTACCTACAATGAGCAGTTCTTC
TRBV7-2	TRBD1	TRBJ1-1	NA	CASSLGSGGAPEAFF	TGTGCCAGCAGCTTAGGTTCAGGGGGCGCCCCTGAAGCTTTCTTT
TRBV19	NA	TRBJ1-4	NA	CASGQSEKLFF	TGTGCCAGTGGGCAGAGTGAAAAACTGTTTTTT
TRBV28	NA	TRBJ2-3	NA	CASSPRRRVVQYF	TGTGCCAGCAGCCCCCGACGACGCGTGGTGCAGTATTTT